This record looks at one T cell receptor beta chain sequence and its context. Its antigen is not identified. This sample is part of a study of post-analysis software for immune sequencing data. General study findings and limits: Compared with controls, patients had more of 4 or 5 TRBV segments, including TRBV5-6, TRBV5-1 and TRBV20-1.

Per the germline V gene, CDR1 is DFQATT and CDR2 is SNEGSKA (reference sequence). The CDR3 sequence is 12 residues long. V was trimmed by 0 bases and J by 3 bases, leaving 3 bases between them. cDNA libraries of TCR beta carried unique molecular identifiers. TCRdb independently ran MiXCR on the PCR reads; one entry per CDR3 protein. Counted here are roughly 800,000 distinct CDR3 sequences, around 46% occurring once; the ten biggest clones make up roughly 4.9%. The rearrangement uses TRBV20-1 and TRBJ1-5, with no clear D. The source of this sequence is a girl aged 5 to 17 with multiple sclerosis. Material: blood. CDR3 sequence: CSARDPNQPQHF. Here the CDR3 DNA reads TGCAGTGCTAGAGATCCCAATCAGCCCCAGCATTTT.